This is a list of T cell receptor beta chains from one sample in a study of T cell responses to AZD1222 COVID-19 vaccine. Measured with immunoSEQ multiplex PCR; TCRdb has only the in-frame clones, and not every one. The repertoire holds some 150,000 clones, with over 85% as singletons. The sequencing here drew on peripheral blood, taken on day 0 of AZD1222 vaccination. Source of these receptors: an adult in good health. The CDR3 runs from the conserved cysteine through the conserved F or W. Clone size, where shown, is once, few, many, or a class for clones that have expanded.

CASSQEGNTIYF | TRBV4-1 | . | TRBJ1-3
CASSRTGIWREQYF | TRBV25-1 | . | TRBJ2-7
CASRPGTPSYNEQFF | TRBV5-1 | . | TRBJ2-1
CASSPVAGWTGELFF | TRBV18 | once | TRBJ2-2
CASTYANTGELFF | TRBV6-5 | . | TRBJ2-2
CASSRQGDYGYTF | TRBV7-9 | . | TRBJ1-2
CASTAGVADTQYF | TRBV3-1/TRBV3-2 | . | TRBJ2-3
CASSPGTSSNTGELFF | TRBV6-6 | . | TRBJ2-2
CASRLNPQGGQETQYF | TRBV10-2 | once | TRBJ2-5
CASSGAGKWDSPLHF | TRBV19 | . | TRBJ1-6